A single sample gave rise to the 11 T cell receptor beta chains below, sequenced in a study of type 1 regulatory T cells (dated by TCRdb to the early 2020s). These receptors have no identified antigens. Data came from an Illumina MiSeq. Using fastp at Q25 and MiXCR, TCRdb reprocessed the public reads and kept productive beta chains. Identical CDR3 protein sequences are pooled into one entry, listed with their most common genes and DNA. This sample gives about 62,000 distinct CDR3 sequences in total; approximately 67% of them show up just once. The ten largest clones take up less than 2% of the sample. The sample was cultured non-Tr1 T cells, either the whole culture or a sorted T cell fraction (not recorded which). This sample's cell subset or site label indicates: non-Tr1 population from the T-allo10 product. Receptors originate from a human donor in good health.

This clonotype occurred once. The chain has TRBV15 and TRBJ2-5; 7 nucleotides agree with TRBD2. V lost 1 base, J lost 4 bases, and 0 bases stayed unmatched. Germline CDR1 LNHNV, CDR2 YYDKDF (reference sequence). This CDR3 has 13 amino acids. CDR3 protein: CATSRGGGETQYF. The CDR3 nucleotides read TGTGCCACCAGCAGAGGCGGGGGAGAGACCCAGTACTTC.

For the CDR3, the DNA is TGTGCCAGCAGCTTGCTTAGCGGGAGGCCCTCCTACGAGCAGTACTTC. Protein product: CASSLLSGRPSYEQYF. This rearrangement joins TRBV5-5 to TRBJ2-7; TRBD2 matches at 10 bases. The CDR3 is 16 residues long. The germline gives CDR1 SGHKS, CDR2 YYEKEE (reference sequence). The V gene end was trimmed by 1 base and the J gene end by 0 bases; junction bases not matched to a gene: 4.

The rearrangement joins TRBV19 to TRBJ1-2; D might be TRBD1 (6 bases). CDR1 and CDR2 from the germline V gene are LNHDA and SQIVND (reference sequence). The CDR3 length is 16 residues. Trimming removed 2 bases from V and 0 bases from J, with 13 bases in between. DNA for the CDR3: TGTGCCAGTAGTATATTCCCCGGGACACCTAACTATGGCTACACCTTC. Residues: CASSIFPGTPNYGYTF.

The V and J genes are TRBV18 and TRBJ2-1; TRBD1 or TRBD2 may be the D gene (5 bases each). In germline, CDR1 is KGHSH, CDR2 LQKENI. Trimming removed 3 bases at V and 9 bases at J, with 9 bases between. The CDR3 is 12 amino acids. CDR3: CASSPLGAEQFF. CDR3 in DNA: TGTGCCAGCTCACCCCTCGGGGCTGAGCAGTTCTTC.

This clonotype was seen a handful of times. The chain uses TRBV27 and TRBJ2-1, with D uncertain. This CDR3 spans 13 amino acids. Germline loops: CDR1 MNHEY, CDR2 SMNVEV (reference sequence). The V end lost 7 bases, the J end lost 10 bases, and 17 bases lay between the germline ends. CDR3 residues: CASKEDASSEQFF. The CDR3 DNA sequence: TGTGCCAGCAAGGAAGACGCGTCATCCGAGCAGTTCTTC.

This clonotype was recorded a few times. J is TRBJ2-3 and V is TRBV5-1; 14 bases align to TRBD2. CDR3 size: 22 residues. The germline V gene has CDR1 SGHRS and CDR2 YFSETQ. J was trimmed by 1 base and V by 4 bases; bases with no gene match: 20. This CDR3 reads CASSPRLAGGPALPNRTDTQYF. In nucleotides, the CDR3 is TGCGCCAGCAGCCCTCGACTAGCGGGAGGGCCCGCTCTACCCAATCGCACAGATACGCAGTATTTT.

This clonotype was detected a few times. The rearrangement joins TRBV12-3 or TRBV12-4 to TRBJ1-3; D gene unclear. The length of the CDR3 is 16 residues. V lost 3 bases and J 0 bases, leaving 12 bases between the germline ends. The CDR3 bases are TGTGCCAGCAGTTTTAATGGGCAGAGCTCTGGAAACACCATATATTTT. This gives the protein CASSFNGQSSGNTIYF.

This chain joins TRBV5-4 and TRBJ2-3; TRBD2 aligns across 7 bases. V lost 0 bases and J lost 4; bases outside the gene matches: 11. The CDR3 runs 17 residues. CDR1 is SGHNT, CDR2 YYREEE, per germline (reference sequence). CDR3 in DNA: TGTGCCAGCAGCTTGGGCGCTAGCGGTGGGGTAGCAGATACGCAGTATTTT. This translates into CASSLGASGGVADTQYF.

The V gene is TRBV4-1, the J gene TRBJ2-1; TRBD2 aligns across 10 bases. V shed 0 bases and J 11 bases; nucleotides not matched to a gene: 16. Germline V gene data show CDR1 as MGHRA and CDR2 as YSYEKL. The CDR3 is 18 amino acids. The CDR3 reads CASSQDFGAGTSVYKQFF. The CDR3 DNA sequence: TGCGCCAGCAGCCAAGATTTCGGAGCCGGGACTAGCGTGTATAAGCAGTTCTTC.

As concerns this clonotype: Just one base apart from a much larger clone, this may be a read error. This rearrangement joins TRBV7-2 to TRBJ2-3, with D hard to call. V lost 3 bases to trimming and J lost 2 bases, with 12 bases between them. Germline values: CDR1 SGHTA, CDR2 FQGNSA. CDR3 length: 15 residues. CDR3 protein: CASSFPGSSTDTQYF. The CDR3 nucleotides are TGTGCCAGCAGCTTCCCCGGCAGCTCCACAGATACGCAGTATTTT.

The J gene is TRBJ2-7, the V gene TRBV7-9, with TRBD2 matching over 9 bases. CDR3 length: 15 residues. V dropped 1 base and J dropped 5; count of bases not matched to a gene: 6. Germline CDR1 reads SEHNR; CDR2 reads FQNEAQ (reference sequence). The CDR3 nucleotides are TGTGCCAGCAGCTTAGTAGCGGGAGAGCTCGACGAGCAGTACTTC. This sequence encodes CASSLVAGELDEQYF.